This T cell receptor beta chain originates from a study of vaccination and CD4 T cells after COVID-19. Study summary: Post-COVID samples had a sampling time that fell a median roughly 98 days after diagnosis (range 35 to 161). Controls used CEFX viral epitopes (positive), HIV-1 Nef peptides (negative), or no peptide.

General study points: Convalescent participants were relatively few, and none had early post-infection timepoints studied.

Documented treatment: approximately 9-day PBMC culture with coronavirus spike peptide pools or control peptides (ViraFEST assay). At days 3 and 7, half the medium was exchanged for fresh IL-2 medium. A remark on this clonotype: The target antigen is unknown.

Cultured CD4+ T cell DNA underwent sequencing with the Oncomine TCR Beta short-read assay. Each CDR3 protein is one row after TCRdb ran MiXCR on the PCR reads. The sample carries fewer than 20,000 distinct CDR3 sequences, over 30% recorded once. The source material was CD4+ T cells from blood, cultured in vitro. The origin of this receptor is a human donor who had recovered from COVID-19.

CDR3 amino acids: CASSFGRDYGYTF. The CDR3 DNA is TGCGCCAGCAGCTTCGGACGGGACTATGGCTACACCTTC. The gene calls are TRBV5-1 and TRBJ1-2; D unclear. CDR1 and CDR2 from the germline V gene are SGHRS and YFSETQ. V was pared by 2 bases and J by 3 bases, with 8 bases between. This CDR3 is built from 13 residues.